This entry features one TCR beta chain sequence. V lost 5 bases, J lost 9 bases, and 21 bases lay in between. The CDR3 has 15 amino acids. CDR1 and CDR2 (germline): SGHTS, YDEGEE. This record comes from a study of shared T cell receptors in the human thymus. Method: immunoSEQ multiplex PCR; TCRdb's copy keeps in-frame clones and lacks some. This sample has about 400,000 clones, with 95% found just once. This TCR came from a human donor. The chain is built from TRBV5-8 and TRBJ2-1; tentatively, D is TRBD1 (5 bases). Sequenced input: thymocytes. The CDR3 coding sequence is TGTGCCAGCAGTCCGGCGTGGCAGGGCCTCGGTGAGCAGTTCTTC. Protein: CASSPAWQGLGEQFF.